The 7 T cell receptor beta chains given below trace back to one sample, sequenced in a study of shared clonotypes between healthy human individuals. TCRdb keeps only in-frame clones here, not all; method: immunoSEQ multiplex PCR. Counted here are 2,500,000 or so clones, over 85% occurring once; the ten biggest clones make up about 0.38%. Input material: naive CD4+ T cells from PBMCs. As for subset: CD45RA+ positively selected. These receptors were obtained from a man aged 18 to 30 in good health. Some clones in this sample may be carry-over from other donors' samples.

This chain joins TRBV4-1 and TRBJ1-2, with TRBD1 matching over 8 bases. The CDR3 is made up of 13 amino acids. Germline V gives CDR1 MGHRA, CDR2 YSYEKL. Trimming removed 1 base from V and 5 bases from J; junction bases left unmatched: 0. This chain's CDR3 is CASSQGTGYGYTF. The CDR3 DNA sequence: TGCGCCAGCAGCCAAGGGACAGGGTATGGCTACACCTTC.

This clone has just a few counts. CDR3 in amino acids: CASSLWEVRIAEAFF. Written as DNA, the CDR3 is TGTGCCAGCAGCTTGTGGGAGGTACGGATCGCTGAAGCTTTCTTT. The chain employs TRBV5-4 and TRBJ1-1; D gene unclear. Germline V gene data show CDR1 as SGHNT and CDR2 as YYREEE (reference sequence). The CDR3 covers 15 residues. The ends were cut back, 1 base at V and 6 bases at J, with 16 bases in the middle.

This sequence joins TRBV9 and TRBJ2-3; possible D gene TRBD1, 7 bases. Germline loops: CDR1 SGDLS, CDR2 YYNGEE. This CDR3 spans 14 amino acids. Trimming cost V 3 bases and J 8 bases, with 16 bases left between them. The DNA for the CDR3 is TGTGCCAGCAGCGCCGCGGGACAGACTGCTACGCAGTATTTT. Amino acid sequence: CASSAAGQTATQYF.

This clone was found a few times. The chain combines TRBV18 with TRBJ1-1; D might be TRBD1 (5 bases). CDR1 is KGHSH, CDR2 LQKENI, per germline. CDR3 length: 13 residues. V lost 6 bases, J lost 8 bases, and 16 bases lay in between. The CDR3 loop reads CASSPSSRDEAFF. For the CDR3, the DNA is TGTGCCAGCTCGCCTTCCTCTAGGGACGAAGCTTTCTTT. The full variable domain, its missing parts supplied by reference TRBV18 and TRBJ1-1, is NAGVMQNPRHLVRRRGQEARLRCSPMKGHSHVYWYRQLPEEGLKFMVYLQKENIIDESGMPKERFSAEFPKEGPSILRIQQVVRGDSAAYFCASSPSSRDEAFFGQGTRLTVV.

The chain couples TRBV15 to TRBJ1-3, with a possible D match to TRBD1 (5 bases). CDR1 and CDR2 (germline): LNHNV, YYDKDF (reference sequence). V lost 6 bases, J lost 11 bases, and 23 bases lay in between. The CDR3 is 15 residues long. For the CDR3, the DNA is TGTGCCACCAGGCCCGCTACTGGGACCGAAGGGCCCATATATTTT. This sequence encodes CATRPATGTEGPIYF.

The genes are TRBV28 and TRBJ1-5, with 8 bases fitting TRBD1. The CDR3 is 13 amino acids. CDR1 is MDHEN, CDR2 SYDVKM, per germline. Trimming cost V 6 bases and J 7 bases; bases outside gene matches: 5. The CDR3: CASSLTGEQPQHF. DNA of the CDR3: TGTGCCAGCAGCCTGACAGGGGAACAGCCCCAGCATTTT.

V is TRBV30 and J is TRBJ2-1; a weak D match, TRBD2 (6 bases). Germline V gene sequence: CDR1 GTSNPN, CDR2 SVGIG (reference sequence). The V end lost 4 bases, the J end lost 7 bases, and 20 bases lay between the germline ends. The CDR3 has 15 residues. CDR3 in amino acids: CAWTPFDGSRNEQFF. The CDR3 DNA reads as TGTGCCTGGACACCCTTTGACGGGAGCCGGAATGAGCAGTTCTTC.